The 29 T cell receptor beta chains below all came from one sample that was sequenced in a study of response to subunit inactivated influenza vaccine. TCRdb re-derived calls from the RT-PCR reads in MiXCR, one entry per CDR3 protein. The data show 860,000 or so distinct CDR3 sequences, 21% seen once. The sequenced sample was PBMCs from blood, obtained 4 to 6 days after vaccination. The receptors were sampled from a man in his forties or fifties who received an inactivated influenza vaccine.

This clonotype was observed a handful of times. This chain links TRBV6-1 with TRBJ2-6; TRBD2 matches 9 bases. This CDR3 is built from 16 residues. CDR1 is MNHNS, CDR2 SASEGT, per germline. As DNA, the CDR3 is TGTGCGACCGAGCGGGAGGCCCCTTCGGGGGCCAACGTCCTGACTTTC. Translation: CATEREAPSGANVLTF.

This clonotype has just a few counts. The J gene is TRBJ2-6, the V gene TRBV20-1; D may correspond to TRBD1 or TRBD2 (5 bases each). V was trimmed by 0 bases and J by 2 bases, leaving 17 bases between them. The length of the CDR3 is 18 residues. Per germline, CDR1 DFQATT and CDR2 SNEGSKA (reference sequence). CDR3 in DNA: TGCAGTGCTAGAGACCTGGGGACGAAAGTCCCTGGGGCCAACGTCCTGACTTTC. Translating gives CSARDLGTKVPGANVLTF.

This chain links TRBV27 with TRBJ1-5; TRBD1 aligns across 7 bases. V dropped 4 bases and J dropped 7; count of bases not matched to a gene: 10. The CDR3 runs 15 residues. In germline, CDR1 is MNHEY, CDR2 SMNVEV (reference sequence). The CDR3 sequence: CASSSLTGSGQPQHF. CDR3 sequence (DNA): TGTGCCAGCAGTTCGTTGACAGGGTCGGGGCAGCCCCAGCATTTT.

The chain joins TRBV24-1 to TRBJ2-1; 8 bases align to TRBD2. V was pared by 1 base and J by 1 base, with 5 bases of the junction left unmatched. CDR1 is KGHDR and CDR2 is SFDVKD in the germline V gene. The CDR3 consists of 17 residues. CDR3: CATSDFSGRGSYNEQFF. The DNA of the CDR3 is TGTGCCACCAGTGATTTCTCCGGGAGGGGATCCTACAATGAGCAGTTCTTC.

The chain combines TRBV6-2 or TRBV6-3 with TRBJ1-5; 9 bases match TRBD1. The CDR3 is made up of 14 amino acids. Germline V lookup: CDR1 MNHEY, CDR2 SVGEGT. The V and J ends lost 2 bases and 5 bases, in that order; junction bases with no gene match: 1. As DNA, the CDR3 is TGTGCCAGCAGTTACGGACAGGGGTATCAGCCCCAGCATTTT. It yields the protein CASSYGQGYQPQHF.

This rearrangement joins TRBV7-8 to TRBJ2-3; D gene unclear. The CDR3 consists of 14 residues. The V gene's germline CDR1 is SGHVS and CDR2 FQNEAQ. Trimming removed 2 bases from V and 6 bases from J, with 12 bases in between. Here the CDR3 DNA reads TGTGCCAGCAGCTTATCTGGGGAATGGGATACGCAGTATTTT. It encodes CASSLSGEWDTQYF.

This rearrangement joins TRBV4-2 to TRBJ2-5, with 7 bases aligning to TRBD2. V was clipped by 3 bases and J by 0 bases; unmatched bases: 4. CDR3 size: 15 residues. Germline lookup yields CDR1 LGHNA and CDR2 YNFKEQ. In DNA, the CDR3 is TGTGCCAGCAGCCAGACGGGAGGACACCAAGAGACCCAGTACTTC. Translating it yields CASSQTGGHQETQYF.

In this sample, this clonotype turned up a few times. The chain is built from TRBV10-3 and TRBJ2-5; 7 bases are shared with TRBD1. Germline CDR1 and CDR2: ENHRY and SYGVKD. The CDR3 runs to 15 residues. The J segment lost 5 bases and the V segment lost 3 bases, leaving 9 bases of the junction unmatched. CDR3 DNA sequence: TGTGCCATCAGTGAACCGGGACAGAAAGGGGAGACCCAGTACTTC. Its translation: CAISEPGQKGETQYF.

There are a few counts of this clonotype. The rearrangement links TRBV20-1 to TRBJ2-5, with a possible D match to TRBD2 (5 bases). The germline V gene encodes CDR1 DFQATT and CDR2 SNEGSKA (reference sequence). The V end was cut by 2 bases, the J end by 9 bases, with 16 bases between. There are 13 residues in the CDR3. The DNA of the CDR3 is TGCAGTGCTAGACAGGATCAAACCGGGGCCCAGTACTTC. This translates into CSARQDQTGAQYF.

The J gene is TRBJ2-7, the V gene TRBV30; D gene unclear. Germline CDR1 is GTSNPN and CDR2 is SVGIG (reference sequence). The CDR3 contains 11 residues. The V end lost 2 bases, the J end lost 3 bases, and 5 bases lay between the germline ends. CDR3 in DNA: TGTGCCTGGAGTACCGACTACGAGCAGTACTTC. Amino acid sequence: CAWSTDYEQYF.

The genes are TRBV4-1 and TRBJ2-7, with 9 bases matching TRBD2. This CDR3 comprises 16 residues. Germline values: CDR1 MGHRA, CDR2 YSYEKL. J gave up 6 bases and V 2 bases, and 11 bases lay outside the gene matches. The CDR3 here is CASSQSPSGVRIEQYF. The CDR3 DNA follows: TGCGCCAGCAGCCAATCCCCTAGCGGGGTGAGGATCGAGCAGTACTTC.

This clonotype was recorded a few times. V is TRBV6-2 or TRBV6-3 and J is TRBJ2-1, with 12 bases aligning to TRBD2. The V gene end was trimmed by 7 bases and the J gene end by 8 bases; junction bases not matched to a gene: 9. The CDR3 loop spans 15 amino acids. Germline V lookup: CDR1 MNHEY, CDR2 SVGEGT. CDR3 protein: CASKVALAGGHEQFF. Written as DNA, the CDR3 is TGTGCCAGCAAGGTAGCGCTAGCGGGAGGGCATGAGCAGTTCTTC.

This chain joins TRBV5-5 and TRBJ1-2; D call uncertain. This CDR3 spans 12 amino acids. Trimming took 4 bases from V and 4 from J, leaving 8 bases between them. In germline, CDR1 is SGHKS, CDR2 YYEKEE (reference sequence). CDR3 DNA: TGTGCCAGCAGCCCTTACAGCTATGGCTACACCTTC. Translation: CASSPYSYGYTF.

The chain couples TRBV6-1 to TRBJ1-4; 9 bases are a match to TRBD1. The CDR3 is 16 residues long. Germline assignment: CDR1 MNHNS and CDR2 SASEGT. V was pared by 1 base and J by 8 bases, with 8 bases of the junction left unmatched. CDR3 nucleotides: TGTGCCAGCAGTGAAGGAACCGGGACAGGGAACGAAAAACTGTTTTTT. Encoded protein: CASSEGTGTGNEKLFF.

This clonotype was observed a few times. The V call is TRBV24-1, the J call TRBJ2-5, with D unclear. Trimming stripped 9 bases from V and 3 bases from J, with 16 bases between. Germline V CDR1 and CDR2: KGHDR, SFDVKD. CDR3 length equals 14 residues. CDR3 protein: CATARRPAEETQYF. The DNA of the CDR3 is TGTGCCACCGCCCGGCGGCCGGCGGAAGAGACCCAGTACTTC.

This clonotype has a handful of counts. CDR3 amino acids: CASSFGQKTEAFF. CDR3 coding DNA: TGTGCCAGCAGTTTTGGGCAGAAAACTGAAGCTTTCTTT. This chain links TRBV12-3 or TRBV12-4 with TRBJ1-1, with unresolved D. The CDR3 runs 13 residues. Trimming shortened V by 3 bases and J by 5 bases, and 10 bases separated the two germline ends.

This clonotype was observed at least ten times. This chain connects TRBV5-6 to TRBJ2-5; 10 bases align to TRBD1. Unmatched junction bases numbered 2, after V lost 8 bases and J lost 4 bases. Per the germline V gene, CDR1 is SGHDT and CDR2 is YYEEEE. This CDR3 comprises 12 residues. In nucleotides, the CDR3 is TGTGCCAGTAGGGACAGGGGAGAGACCCAGTACTTC. It encodes CASRDRGETQYF.

The rearrangement links TRBV9 to TRBJ2-5; TRBD2 matches at 9 bases. CDR1 SGDLS and CDR2 YYNGEE come from the germline V gene. The junction had 5 bases not matched to a gene; V was cut back by 0 bases and J by 5 bases. This CDR3 comprises 15 residues. This CDR3 is CASSVGGRGSETQYF. CDR3 DNA sequence: TGTGCCAGCAGCGTAGGCGGGAGGGGCTCGGAGACCCAGTACTTC. The full variable domain, rest sourced from reference TRBV9 and TRBJ2-5, is DSGVTQTPKHLITATGQRVTLRCSPRSGDLSVYWYQQSLDQGLQFLIQYYNGEERAKGNILERFSAQQFPDLHSELNLSSLELGDSALYFCASSVGGRGSETQYFGPGTRLLVL.

The chain joins TRBV7-2 to TRBJ2-3; 8 positions agree with TRBD2. In germline, CDR1 is SGHTA, CDR2 FQGNSA. The CDR3 runs to 15 residues. The ends lost 6 bases at V and 2 bases at J; junction bases unmatched: 7. CDR3 nucleotide sequence: TGTGCCAGCAGGATACTAGCGGTCCACACAGATACGCAGTATTTT. Translated, it gives CASRILAVHTDTQYF.

V usage is TRBV15 and J usage is TRBJ2-4; tentative D call: TRBD2 (5 bases). The CDR3 extends over 14 amino acids. Germline loops: CDR1 LNHNV, CDR2 YYDKDF (reference sequence). Trimming cost V 4 bases and J 9 bases, with 16 bases left between them. Written as DNA, the CDR3 is TGTGCCACCAGCACCGACACGGCCCGGGGCATTCAGTACTTC. It codes for CATSTDTARGIQYF.

The rearrangement uses TRBV7-8 and TRBJ2-1, with 8 positions matching TRBD2. Per germline, CDR1 SGHVS and CDR2 FQNEAQ. This CDR3 spans 16 amino acids. Trimming removed 0 bases from V and 8 bases from J; junction bases left unmatched: 9. CDR3 protein: CASSLAFSGNADEQFF. The CDR3 region has the DNA TGTGCCAGCAGCTTAGCATTTAGCGGGAATGCGGATGAGCAGTTCTTC.

The chain carries TRBV12-3 or TRBV12-4 and TRBJ2-1; maybe TRBD1 (5 bases). Trimming took 7 bases from V and 5 from J, leaving 15 bases between them. CDR3 length: 14 residues. The CDR3 coding sequence is TGTGCCAGCATGAAGGCAGGGTCCCACAATGAGCAGTTCTTC. It yields the protein CASMKAGSHNEQFF.

The chain couples TRBV5-1 to TRBJ2-2, with D maybe TRBD2 (5 bases). CDR1 is SGHRS and CDR2 is YFSETQ in the germline V gene. The length of the CDR3 is 16 residues. With 3 bases removed from V and 0 bases from J, the gap between germline ends came to 12 bases. The CDR3 spells CASSYGGRANTGELFF. The CDR3 region has the DNA TGCGCCAGCAGCTACGGCGGGCGCGCGAACACCGGGGAGCTGTTTTTT.

This clonotype was seen many times. The chain has TRBV12-3 or TRBV12-4 and TRBJ1-5; D uncertain. The V end lost 5 bases, the J end lost 7 bases, and 18 bases lay between the germline ends. This CDR3 has 15 residues. The CDR3 protein is CASSPTPGGGQPQHF. CDR3 DNA sequence: TGTGCCAGCAGTCCGACCCCGGGCGGCGGGCAGCCCCAGCATTTT.

CDR3 sequence: CASSSRLAGIGFAFF. Written as DNA, the CDR3 is TGTGCCAGCAGCTCCAGACTAGCGGGTATTGGGTTTGCGTTCTTC. The chain couples TRBV5-6 to TRBJ2-1, with TRBD2 matching over 10 bases. The CDR3 consists of 15 residues. V lost 3 bases to trimming and J lost 15 bases; unmatched junction nucleotides: 15. In germline, CDR1 is SGHDT, CDR2 YYEEEE.

This clonotype was counted only a few times. This sequence joins TRBV30 and TRBJ2-6; 7 positions match TRBD1. V gave up 8 bases and J gave up 1 base; unmatched junction bases: 5. The CDR3 loop spans 14 amino acids. Per the germline V gene, CDR1 is GTSNPN and CDR2 is SVGIG (reference sequence). CDR3: CAIAGGSGANVLTF. The CDR3 DNA reads TGTGCCATAGCAGGGGGATCTGGGGCCAACGTCCTGACTTTC.

The V and J genes are TRBV6-5 and TRBJ1-1; the D is unclear. CDR3 size: 11 residues. Germline V gene sequence: CDR1 MNHEY, CDR2 SVGAGI. CDR3 amino acids: CASQRYTEAFF. In DNA form, the CDR3 reads TGTGCGAGCCAGCGTTACACTGAAGCTTTCTTT.

The chain uses TRBV4-2 and TRBJ2-5; D might be TRBD1 or TRBD2, each matching 5 bases. This CDR3 has 16 amino acids. The V and J ends lost 4 bases and 4 bases respectively, with 19 bases between them. CDR1 and CDR2 from the germline V gene are LGHNA and YNFKEQ. The CDR3 is CASSPYSWGIIETQYF. CDR3 bases: TGTGCCAGCAGCCCCTACTCTTGGGGGATAATAGAGACCCAGTACTTC.

This clonotype was observed at least ten times. The rearrangement uses TRBV12-3 or TRBV12-4 and TRBJ1-5; 8 bases map to TRBD1. The CDR3 consists of 14 residues. Unmatched junction bases numbered 8, after V lost 6 bases and J lost 7 bases. CDR3 sequence (DNA): TGTGCCAGCAGCCCCGGACAGGGACGCCAGCCCCAGCATTTT. This codes for CASSPGQGRQPQHF.